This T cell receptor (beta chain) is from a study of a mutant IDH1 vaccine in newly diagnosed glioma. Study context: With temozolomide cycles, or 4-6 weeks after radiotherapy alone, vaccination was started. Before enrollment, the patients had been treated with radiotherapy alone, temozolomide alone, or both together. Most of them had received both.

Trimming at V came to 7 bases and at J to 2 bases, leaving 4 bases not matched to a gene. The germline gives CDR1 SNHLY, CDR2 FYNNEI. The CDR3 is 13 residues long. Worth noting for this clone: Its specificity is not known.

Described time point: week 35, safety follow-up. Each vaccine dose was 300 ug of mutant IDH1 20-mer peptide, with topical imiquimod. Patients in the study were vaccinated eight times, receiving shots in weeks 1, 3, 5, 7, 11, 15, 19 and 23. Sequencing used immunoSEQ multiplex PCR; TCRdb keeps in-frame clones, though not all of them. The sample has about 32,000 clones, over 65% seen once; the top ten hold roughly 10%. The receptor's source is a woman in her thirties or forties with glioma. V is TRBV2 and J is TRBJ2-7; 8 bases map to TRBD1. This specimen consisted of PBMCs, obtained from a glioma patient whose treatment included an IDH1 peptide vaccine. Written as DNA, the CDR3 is TGTGCCAGCAAGCAGGGGGCCCCCTACGAGCAGTACTTC. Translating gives CASKQGAPYEQYF.